Below, 5 T cell receptor beta chains from the same sample are listed, as sequenced in a study of CD8 T cells in Susac syndrome. A quantity of about 0.5 to 1 ug RNA underwent reverse transcription using random hexamers. TCRdb processed the immunoSEQ multiplex PCR reads anew with MiXCR; each CDR3 protein has one entry. The table lists about 150,000 distinct CDR3 sequences, 95% of them singletons. The sequenced sample consisted of CD4+ T cells from PBMCs. The receptors shown here come from a human donor with Susac syndrome.

This clonotype showed up just once. This sequence joins TRBV15 and TRBJ2-5; TRBD2 aligns across 8 bases. This CDR3 is built from 17 residues. V was pared by 2 bases and J by 2 bases, with 10 bases of the junction left unmatched. The V gene's germline CDR1 is LNHNV and CDR2 YYDKDF (reference sequence). The CDR3 protein is CATSRKPGLGLQETQYF. CDR3 sequence (DNA): TGTGCCACCAGCAGAAAACCGGGACTAGGCCTACAAGAGACCCAGTACTTC.

V usage is TRBV12-3 or TRBV12-4 and J usage is TRBJ1-6, with TRBD1 matching over 7 bases. The CDR3 has 16 amino acids. Trimming at V came to 6 bases and at J to 5 bases, leaving 10 bases not matched to a gene. The CDR3 bases are TGTGCCAGCAGCCTTTCGGCAGGGACAGATAATTCACCCCTCCACTTT. Protein product: CASSLSAGTDNSPLHF.

The genes are TRBV10-3 and TRBJ1-6; 7 bases match TRBD1. Trimming took 11 bases from V and 7 from J; bases not matched to a gene: 11. Germline CDR1 ENHRY, CDR2 SYGVKD. This CDR3 is built from 14 residues. The CDR3 sequence: CAAKRGQQNSPLHF. The CDR3 DNA reads TGTGCCGCCAAGAGGGGACAGCAGAATTCACCCCTCCACTTT.

This sequence joins TRBV12-5 and TRBJ2-3; no firm D call. This CDR3 contains 14 residues. Germline V CDR1 and CDR2: LGHNT, FRNRAP. V was pared by 0 bases and J by 9 bases, with 13 bases between. The CDR3 sequence is CASGLVPQPATQYF. In DNA, the CDR3 is TGTGCTAGTGGTTTGGTACCCCAACCGGCGACGCAGTATTTT.

The chain recombines TRBV21-1 with TRBJ1-3. TRBV21-1 has pseudogene status. The CDR3 spans 12 residues. CDR3 nucleotide sequence: TGTGCCAGCAGCAAAGAAGGAAACACCATATATTTT. This gives the protein CASSKEGNTIYF.